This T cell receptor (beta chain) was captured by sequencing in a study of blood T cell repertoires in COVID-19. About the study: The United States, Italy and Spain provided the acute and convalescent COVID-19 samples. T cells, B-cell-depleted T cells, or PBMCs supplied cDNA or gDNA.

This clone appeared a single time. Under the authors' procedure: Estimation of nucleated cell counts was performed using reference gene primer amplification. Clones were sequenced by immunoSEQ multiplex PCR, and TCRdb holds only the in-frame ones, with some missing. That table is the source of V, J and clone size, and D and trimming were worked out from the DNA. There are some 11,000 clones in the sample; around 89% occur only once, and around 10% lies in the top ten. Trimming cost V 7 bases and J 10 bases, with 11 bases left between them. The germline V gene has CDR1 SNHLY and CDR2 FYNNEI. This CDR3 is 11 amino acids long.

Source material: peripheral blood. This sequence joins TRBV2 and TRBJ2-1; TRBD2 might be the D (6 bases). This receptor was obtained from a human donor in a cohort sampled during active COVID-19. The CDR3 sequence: CASTGGREQFF. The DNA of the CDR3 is TGTGCCAGCACCGGGGGTAGGGAGCAGTTCTTC.